These 19 T cell receptor beta chains were sequenced from one sample in a study of yellow fever vaccine responses in identical twins. From the RT-PCR reads, TCRdb called clonotypes with MiXCR, one entry per CDR3 protein. Of 1,000 or so distinct CDR3 sequences in the sample, 65% to 85% were seen once. Sequences were derived from T cells from blood (PBMCs), unsorted or a sorted subset (not recorded which), sampled before or after yellow fever vaccination (not recorded which). These receptors came from a woman between 18 and 30 years old who received the yellow fever vaccine.

This chain uses TRBV4-3 with TRBJ2-2; TRBD2 might be the D (6 bases). Germline CDR1 reads LGHNA; CDR2 reads YSLEER. Trimming shortened V by 3 bases and J by 5 bases, and 16 bases separated the two germline ends. The CDR3 spans 16 residues. CDR3 residues: CASSQMGLLRTGELFF. The DNA for the CDR3 is TGCGCCAGCAGCCAGATGGGACTCCTTAGGACCGGGGAGCTGTTTTTT.

This clonotype has just a few counts. The rearrangement uses TRBV15 and TRBJ1-1; D unclear. V was pared by 3 bases and J by 6 bases, with 17 bases between. The CDR3 has 15 amino acids. Germline V CDR1 and CDR2: LNHNV, YYDKDF (reference sequence). CDR3 protein: CATSRDWSTGAEAFF. For the CDR3, the DNA is TGTGCCACCAGCAGGGACTGGTCCACGGGAGCTGAAGCTTTCTTT.

CDR3 protein: CASSQGSSYNEQFF. The CDR3 DNA reads TGCGCCAGCAGCCAAGGTAGTAGCTACAATGAGCAGTTCTTC. The chain is built from TRBV4-1 and TRBJ2-1; D is unresolved. Trimming removed 1 base from V and 3 bases from J, with 7 bases in between. Germline assignment: CDR1 MGHRA and CDR2 YSYEKL. The CDR3 contains 14 residues.

The V call is TRBV5-1, the J call TRBJ2-3; D possibly corresponds to TRBD2 (5 bases). This CDR3 has 15 amino acids. The germline V gene encodes CDR1 SGHRS and CDR2 YFSETQ. V lost 0 bases and J 2 bases, leaving 10 bases between the germline ends. The chain's CDR3 is CASSLDGKATDTQYF. As DNA, the CDR3 is TGCGCCAGCAGCTTGGACGGGAAGGCCACAGATACGCAGTATTTT.

This sequence joins TRBV27 and TRBJ1-2, with TRBD1 matching over 7 bases. V lost 3 bases to trimming and J lost 8 bases; unmatched junction nucleotides: 6. This CDR3 has 13 residues. Germline loops: CDR1 MNHEY, CDR2 SMNVEV (reference sequence). The CDR3 nucleotides read TGTGCCAGCAGTTTGTCACAGGGGCGAGGCTACACCTTC. It yields the protein CASSLSQGRGYTF.

The chain links TRBV7-8 to TRBJ2-2, with a weak D call TRBD2 (7 bases). This CDR3 is 14 amino acids long. Trimming stripped 5 bases from V and 6 bases from J, with 13 bases between. In germline, CDR1 is SGHVS, CDR2 FQNEAQ. The chain's CDR3 is CASSLGGGAGELFF. In nucleotides, the CDR3 is TGTGCCAGCAGCCTGGGGGGGGGCGCCGGGGAGCTGTTTTTT.

The gene calls are TRBV5-4 and TRBJ2-2; 8 nucleotides agree with TRBD1. The germline CDR1 and CDR2 sequences are SGHNT and YYREEE (reference sequence). This CDR3 has 17 residues. The V segment lost 0 bases and the J segment 4 bases; nucleotides outside the gene matches: 8. The CDR3 loop is CASSLGATGTGTGELFF. DNA of the CDR3: TGTGCCAGCAGCTTGGGGGCGACAGGGACAGGCACCGGGGAGCTGTTTTTT.

The chain carries TRBV6-1 and TRBJ2-5; D unresolved. V gave up 2 bases and J gave up 1 base, with 11 bases separating them. This CDR3 region has 15 residues. Germline V gene sequence: CDR1 MNHNS, CDR2 SASEGT. CDR3 nucleotide sequence: TGTGCCAGCAGTGAACGTAAGCCTACCCAAGAGACCCAGTACTTC. Translating gives CASSERKPTQETQYF.

V is TRBV20-1 and J is TRBJ2-2, with 14 bases matching TRBD2. This CDR3 has 16 amino acids. CDR1 DFQATT and CDR2 SNEGSKA come from the germline V gene (reference sequence). V shed 3 bases and J 5 bases; nucleotides not matched to a gene: 5. The DNA for the CDR3 is TGCAGTGCTAGGGGGACTAGCGGGAGAGTGACCGGGGAGCTGTTTTTT. It translates to CSARGTSGRVTGELFF.

A few counts support this clonotype. This chain uses TRBV18 with TRBJ1-1, with D hard to call. CDR3 length: 12 amino acids. Germline V gene sequence: CDR1 KGHSH, CDR2 LQKENI. The germline V and J ends were trimmed by 3 bases and 8 bases, with 10 bases remaining between them. The CDR3 coding sequence is TGTGCCAGCTCACCCGCGGGGTTCGAAGCTTTCTTT. Its translation is CASSPAGFEAFF. Using reference TRBV18 and TRBJ1-1 for the parts outside the CDR3, the full variable domain is NAGVMQNPRHLVRRRGQEARLRCSPMKGHSHVYWYRQLPEEGLKFMVYLQKENIIDESGMPKERFSAEFPKEGPSILRIQQVVRGDSAAYFCASSPAGFEAFFGQGTRLTVV.

V gene TRBV7-9 combines with J gene TRBJ2-1; D not certain. In germline, CDR1 is SEHNR, CDR2 FQNEAQ (reference sequence). V was pared by 4 bases and J by 6 bases, with 4 bases between. The CDR3 sequence is 11 residues long. As DNA, the CDR3 is TGTGCCAGCAGCTCCCTCAATGAGCAGTTCTTC. As protein: CASSSLNEQFF. Full variable domain (remainder filled in from reference TRBV7-9 and TRBJ2-1): DTGVSQNPRHKITKRGQNVTFRCDPISEHNRLYWYRQTLGQGPEFLTYFQNEAQLEKSRLLSDRFSAERPKGSFSTLEIQRTEQGDSAMYLCASSSLNEQFFGPGTRLTVL.

V usage is TRBV6-5 and J usage is TRBJ2-7, with 7 bases fitting TRBD1. Trimming took 0 bases from V and 4 from J; bases not matched to a gene: 6. Per the germline V gene, CDR1 is MNHEY and CDR2 is SVGAGI. This CDR3 spans 15 amino acids. CDR3 nucleotide sequence: TGTGCCAGCAGTTACTCGATAGGGGGCCAGTACGAGCAGTACTTC. This encodes CASSYSIGGQYEQYF.

This clonotype showed up just a few times. The rearrangement joins TRBV4-1 to TRBJ1-2; unclear D gene. This CDR3 spans 13 amino acids. The germline V gene encodes CDR1 MGHRA and CDR2 YSYEKL. Trimming removed 0 bases at V and 4 bases at J, with 6 bases between. In DNA, the CDR3 is TGCGCCAGCAGCCAAGAAGGGCGCTATGGCTACACCTTC. Residues: CASSQEGRYGYTF.

This chain links TRBV6-1 with TRBJ1-5, with 9 bases identical to TRBD1. The CDR3 is made up of 15 amino acids. The V gene's germline CDR1 is MNHNS and CDR2 SASEGT. V trimming: 9 bases; J trimming: 3 bases; junction bases outside the gene matches: 9. In DNA, the CDR3 is TGTGCCAGTAAAGATGGACAGGGGAACAATCAGCCCCAGCATTTT. Translation gives CASKDGQGNNQPQHF.

The chain recombines TRBV20-1 with TRBJ2-7, with D perhaps being TRBD1 or TRBD2 (6 bases each). CDR3 length: 15 amino acids. Germline-derived CDR1 and CDR2 are DFQATT and SNEGSKA (reference sequence). Trimming removed 4 bases from V and 4 bases from J, with 20 bases in between. CDR3 nucleotide sequence: TGCAGTGCTAAGGGCCAGCGAGGGGGAGGATACGAGCAGTACTTC. This codes for CSAKGQRGGGYEQYF.

This sequence joins TRBV7-9 and TRBJ2-7; weak D call: TRBD2 (6 bases). Germline values: CDR1 SEHNR, CDR2 FQNEAQ (reference sequence). Trimming cost V 6 bases and J 6 bases, with 18 bases left between them. The CDR3 runs to 14 residues. In nucleotides, the CDR3 is TGTGCCAGCAGAGGGGACTTCCTCTTGGGCGAGCAGTACTTC. Its protein is CASRGDFLLGEQYF.

The gene calls are TRBV6-6 and TRBJ1-6, with unresolved D. Trimming pared 0 bases from V and 7 bases from J, leaving 4 bases between. The CDR3 contains 13 residues. Germline CDR1 and CDR2: MNHNY and SVGAGI (reference sequence). CDR3 in DNA: TGTGCCAGCAGTTACTCTGTCAATTCACCCCTCCACTTT. The encoded protein is CASSYSVNSPLHF.

V and J are TRBV4-1 and TRBJ1-2; tentative D call: TRBD1 (5 bases). The CDR3 contains 18 residues. Germline loops: CDR1 MGHRA, CDR2 YSYEKL. V was clipped by 0 bases and J by 3 bases, with 20 bases between them. This chain's CDR3 is CASSQDSSAGSPHYGYTF. The CDR3 coding sequence is TGCGCCAGCAGCCAAGATAGTTCTGCAGGGTCCCCCCACTATGGCTACACCTTC.

The chain carries TRBV12-3 or TRBV12-4 and TRBJ1-1; tentatively, D is TRBD1 (6 bases). With 1 base removed from V and 2 bases from J, the gap between germline ends came to 11 bases. This CDR3 spans 15 amino acids. In DNA form, the CDR3 reads TGTGCCAGCAGTTTAGGTACAGGGTCTAACACTGAAGCTTTCTTT. As protein: CASSLGTGSNTEAFF.